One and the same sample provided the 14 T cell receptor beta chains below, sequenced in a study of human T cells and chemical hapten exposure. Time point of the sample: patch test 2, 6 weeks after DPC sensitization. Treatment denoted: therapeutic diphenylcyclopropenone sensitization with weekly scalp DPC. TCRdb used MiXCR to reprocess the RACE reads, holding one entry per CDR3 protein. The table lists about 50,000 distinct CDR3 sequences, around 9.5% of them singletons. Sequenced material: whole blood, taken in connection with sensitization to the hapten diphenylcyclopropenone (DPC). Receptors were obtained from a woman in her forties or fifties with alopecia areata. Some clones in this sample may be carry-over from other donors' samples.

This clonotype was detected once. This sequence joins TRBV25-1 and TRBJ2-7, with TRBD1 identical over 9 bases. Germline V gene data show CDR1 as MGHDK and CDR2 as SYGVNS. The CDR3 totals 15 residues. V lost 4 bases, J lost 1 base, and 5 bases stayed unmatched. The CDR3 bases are TGTGCCAGCAGTGGATGGGGGACAGGGTCCTACGAGCAGTACTTC. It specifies CASSGWGTGSYEQYF.

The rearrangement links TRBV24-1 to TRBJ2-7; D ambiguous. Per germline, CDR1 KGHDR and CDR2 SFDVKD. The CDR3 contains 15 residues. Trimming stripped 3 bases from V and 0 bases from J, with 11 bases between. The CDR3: CATSDGERNSYEQYF. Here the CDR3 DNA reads TGTGCCACCAGTGATGGGGAACGGAACTCCTACGAGCAGTACTTC.

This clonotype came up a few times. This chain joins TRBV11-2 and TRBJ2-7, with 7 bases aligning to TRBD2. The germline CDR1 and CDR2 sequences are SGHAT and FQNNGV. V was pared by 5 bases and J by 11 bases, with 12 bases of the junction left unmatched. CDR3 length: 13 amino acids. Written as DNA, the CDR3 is TGTGCCAGCAGCCTGCGGGAGAACTCTAGGGAGTACTTC. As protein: CASSLRENSREYF.

This CDR3 is CASSALRTGGWDTQYF. The CDR3 DNA sequence: TGTGCCAGCAGCGCACTACGGACGGGCGGTTGGGATACGCAGTATTTT. This sequence joins TRBV28 and TRBJ2-3; D gene unclear. Trimming took 6 bases from V and 6 from J, leaving 22 bases between them. Germline assignment: CDR1 MDHEN and CDR2 SYDVKM. The CDR3 totals 16 residues.

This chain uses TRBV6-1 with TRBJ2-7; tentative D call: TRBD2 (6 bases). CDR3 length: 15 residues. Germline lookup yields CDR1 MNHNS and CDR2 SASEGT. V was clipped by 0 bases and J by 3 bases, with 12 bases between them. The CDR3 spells CASSEAGGLFYEQYF. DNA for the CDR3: TGTGCCAGCAGTGAAGCGGGGGGACTCTTCTACGAGCAGTACTTC.

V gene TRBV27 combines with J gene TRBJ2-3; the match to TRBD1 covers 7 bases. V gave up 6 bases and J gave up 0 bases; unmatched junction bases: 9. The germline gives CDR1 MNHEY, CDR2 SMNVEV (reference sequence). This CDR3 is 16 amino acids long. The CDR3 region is CASRNRGGSSTDTQYF. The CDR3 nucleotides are TGTGCCAGCAGAAACAGGGGCGGCTCAAGCACAGATACGCAGTATTTT.

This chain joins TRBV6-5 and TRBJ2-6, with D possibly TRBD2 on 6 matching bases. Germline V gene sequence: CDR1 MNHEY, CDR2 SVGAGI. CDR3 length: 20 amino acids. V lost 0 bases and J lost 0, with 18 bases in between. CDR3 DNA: TGTGCCAGCAGTTACTCGATTGGCGGGACGGGTAGCTCTGGGGCCAACGTCCTGACTTTC. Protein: CASSYSIGGTGSSGANVLTF.

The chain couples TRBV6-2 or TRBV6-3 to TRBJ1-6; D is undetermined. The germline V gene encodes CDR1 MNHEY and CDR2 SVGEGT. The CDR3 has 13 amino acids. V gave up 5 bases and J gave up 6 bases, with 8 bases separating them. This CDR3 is CASSLFSNSPLHF. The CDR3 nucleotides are TGTGCCAGCAGTCTTTTTTCTAATTCACCCCTCCACTTT.

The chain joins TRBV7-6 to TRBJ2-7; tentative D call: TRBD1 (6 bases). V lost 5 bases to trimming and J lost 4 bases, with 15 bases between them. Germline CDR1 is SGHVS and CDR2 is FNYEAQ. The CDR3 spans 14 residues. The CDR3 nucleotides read TGTGCCAGCAGCCTAGGAGCACAGGGTTACGAGCAGTACTTC. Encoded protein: CASSLGAQGYEQYF.

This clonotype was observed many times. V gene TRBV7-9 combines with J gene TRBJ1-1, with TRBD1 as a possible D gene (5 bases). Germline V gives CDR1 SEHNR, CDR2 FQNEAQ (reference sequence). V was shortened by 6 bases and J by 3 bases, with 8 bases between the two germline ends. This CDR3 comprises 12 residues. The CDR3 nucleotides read TGTGCCAGCAGGATCAGGGACACTGAAGCTTTCTTT. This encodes CASRIRDTEAFF.

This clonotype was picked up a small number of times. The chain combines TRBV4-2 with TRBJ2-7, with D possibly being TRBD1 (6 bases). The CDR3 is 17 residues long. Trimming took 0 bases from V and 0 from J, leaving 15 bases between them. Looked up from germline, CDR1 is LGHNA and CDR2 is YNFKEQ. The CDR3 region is CASSQDPTGGSSYEQYF. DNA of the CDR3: TGTGCCAGCAGCCAAGACCCGACAGGCGGAAGCTCCTACGAGCAGTACTTC.

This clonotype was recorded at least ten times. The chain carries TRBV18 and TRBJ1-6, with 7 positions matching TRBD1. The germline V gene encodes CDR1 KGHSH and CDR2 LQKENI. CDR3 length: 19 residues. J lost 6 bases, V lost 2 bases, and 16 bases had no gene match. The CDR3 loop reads CASSPRVTGAGTVNSPLHF. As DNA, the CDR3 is TGTGCCAGCTCACCAAGAGTGACCGGCGCCGGGACAGTTAATTCACCCCTCCACTTT.

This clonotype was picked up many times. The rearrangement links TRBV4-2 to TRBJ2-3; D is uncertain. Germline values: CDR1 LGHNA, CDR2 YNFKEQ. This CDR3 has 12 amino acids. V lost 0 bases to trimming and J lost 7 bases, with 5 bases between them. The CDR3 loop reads CASSQDPYTQYF. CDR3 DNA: TGTGCCAGCAGCCAAGATCCATATACGCAGTATTTT.

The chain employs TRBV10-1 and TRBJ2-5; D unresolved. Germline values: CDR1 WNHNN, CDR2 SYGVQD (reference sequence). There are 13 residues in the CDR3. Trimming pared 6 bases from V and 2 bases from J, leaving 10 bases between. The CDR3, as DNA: TGCGCCAGCAGCAGAGAAAGACAAGAGACCCAGTACTTC. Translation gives CASSRERQETQYF.